These T cell receptor beta chains were read from a single sample in a study of CD8 T cells in Susac syndrome. MiXCR, applied by TCRdb to the immunoSEQ multiplex PCR reads, yields one record per CDR3 protein. Of around 140,000 distinct CDR3 sequences in the sample, over 80% were seen once. What was sequenced was CD8+ T cells from PBMCs. These receptors all come from a human donor with multiple sclerosis. Both conserved end residues are trimmed from each CDR3.

J: TRBJ2-1
V: TRBV12-3/TRBV12-4
CDR3: ASLGEGNEQF

J: TRBJ1-1
V: TRBV7-9
CDR3: ASSPWDRGITEAF

J: TRBJ1-1
V: TRBV25-1
CDR3: ASSDPLANTEAF

J: TRBJ2-1
V: TRBV7-9
CDR3: ASSSGTSGAFSYNEQF

J: TRBJ1-4
V: TRBV4-1
CDR3: ASSQDETGRFGKLF

J: TRBJ2-1
V: TRBV18
CDR3: ASSPWGSEYNEQF

J: TRBJ1-2
V: TRBV5-6
CDR3: ASSLQWGGVYGYT

J: TRBJ2-7
V: TRBV12-3/TRBV12-4
CDR3: ASSLEGAETYEQY

J: TRBJ2-7
V: TRBV6-2/TRBV6-3
CDR3: ASSYAGRGEDEQY

J: TRBJ2-3
V: TRBV4-1
CDR3: ASSPLDSGGLTDTQY

J: TRBJ2-5
V: TRBV7-9
CDR3: ASSPWSETQY

J: TRBJ1-3
V: TRBV23-1
CDR3: ASLTGMGISGNTIY

J: TRBJ2-1
V: TRBV7-9
CDR3: ASSFSPSDRQGHRLEQF

J: TRBJ2-3
V: TRBV15
CDR3: ATSRGTGGPDTQY

J: TRBJ2-5
V: TRBV24-1
CDR3: ATSGPSEGLQETQY

J: TRBJ1-2
V: TRBV4-1
CDR3: ASSQGQTTGYGYT

J: TRBJ2-1
V: TRBV20-1
CDR3: SARGAVSSYNEQF

J: TRBJ2-1
V: TRBV2
CDR3: ASSEAAWTSGGQDEQF

J: TRBJ1-2
V: TRBV27
CDR3: ASSLSALASYYGYT

J: TRBJ2-3
V: TRBV4-3
CDR3: ASSQGTSAADTQY

J: TRBJ1-1
V: TRBV6-1
CDR3: ASLYRTGMNTEAF

J: TRBJ1-2
V: TRBV7-6
CDR3: ASSHSGTGGHYGYT

J: TRBJ1-5
V: TRBV21-1
CDR3: ASSKARDRRQPQH

J: TRBJ2-7
V: TRBV19
CDR3: ASSITGTGNEQY

J: TRBJ2-1
V: TRBV6-5
CDR3: ASSYSSGVYNEQF

J: TRBJ2-1
V: TRBV7-9
CDR3: ASSWTSGDHNEQF

J: TRBJ1-1
V: TRBV6-5
CDR3: ASSSHRENTEAF

J: TRBJ2-5
V: TRBV27
CDR3: ASSTNPLETQY

J: TRBJ2-1
V: TRBV6-5
CDR3: ASSYMESYNEQF

J: TRBJ2-1
V: TRBV19
CDR3: ASSYAGGPPNEQF

J: TRBJ2-7
V: TRBV20-1
CDR3: SARDLRGPPYEQY

J: TRBJ2-1
V: TRBV19
CDR3: ASGWTNEQF

J: TRBJ2-5
V: TRBV21-1
CDR3: ASRDSLAQETQY

J: TRBJ2-1
V: TRBV20-1
CDR3: SAQEPGLAGGLYNEQF

J: TRBJ2-3
V: TRBV11-2
CDR3: ASSLDPMGGPDTQY

J: TRBJ1-2
V: TRBV25-1
CDR3: AIRRGQETNYGYT

J: TRBJ1-2
V: TRBV7-3
CDR3: ASSPSGGHLLYGYT

J: TRBJ2-1
V: TRBV18
CDR3: ASSPSGGAYNEQF

J: TRBJ1-1
V: TRBV6-4
CDR3: ASSDSVGTEAF

J: TRBJ2-7
V: TRBV5-1
CDR3: ASSLEAGFYEQY

J: TRBJ1-2
V: TRBV19
CDR3: ASRMGSEPANYGYT

J: TRBJ2-3
V: TRBV3-1
CDR3: ASSPRYPGLPTDTQY

J: TRBJ1-3
V: TRBV21-1
CDR3: ASSRRTGNTIY

J: TRBJ1-4
V: TRBV6-2/TRBV6-3
CDR3: ASSSRRTNEKLF

J: TRBJ2-1
V: TRBV4-1
CDR3: ASSHGTSGYNEQF